What follows is one TCR beta chain and its context. Its cognate antigen is unknown. This specimen belongs to a study of PD-1 blockade in classical Hodgkin lymphoma. Study conclusions and caveats: Some patients began nivolumab under 1 year after ASCT. These patients were excluded from later analyses. Compared with baseline, CD4+ but not CD8+ TCR diversity had risen significantly by C4D1. Relapsed/refractory patients reportedly had lower baseline diversity than newly diagnosed patients.

Profiled with immunoSEQ multiplex PCR; TCRdb holds only in-frame clones, not every one. The table has approximately 150,000 clones, 78% seen once. Relapse after autologous stem cell transplantation occurred in every patient, and brentuximab vedotin exposure varied. Best response was recorded as complete response, partial response or progressive disease. Sequences were derived from peripheral blood mononuclear cells (PBMCs), sampled before the second cycle of nivolumab. The clonotype originates from a human donor with classical Hodgkin lymphoma.

CDR3 region: CASSLSRGQYNEQFF. CDR3 sequence (DNA): TGTGCCAGCAGCTTAAGCCGGGGACAGTACAATGAGCAGTTCTTC. The V call is TRBV7-3, the J call TRBJ2-7, with TRBD1 identical over 7 bases. The J call may be wrong; the DNA end is better matched by TRBJ2-1. Germline CDR1 SGHTA, CDR2 FQGTGA. The CDR3 has 15 amino acids.